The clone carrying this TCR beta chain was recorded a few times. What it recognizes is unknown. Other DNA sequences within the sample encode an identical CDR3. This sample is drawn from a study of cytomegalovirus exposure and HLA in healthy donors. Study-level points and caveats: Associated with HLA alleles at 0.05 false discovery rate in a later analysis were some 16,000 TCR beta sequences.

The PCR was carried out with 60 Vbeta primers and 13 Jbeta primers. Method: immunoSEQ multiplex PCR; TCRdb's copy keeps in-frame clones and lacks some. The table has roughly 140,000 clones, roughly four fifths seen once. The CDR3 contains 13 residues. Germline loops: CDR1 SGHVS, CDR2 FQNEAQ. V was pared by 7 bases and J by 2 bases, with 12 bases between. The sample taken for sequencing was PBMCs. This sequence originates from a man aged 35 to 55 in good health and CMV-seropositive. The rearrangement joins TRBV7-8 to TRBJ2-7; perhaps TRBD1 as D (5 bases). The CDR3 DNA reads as TGTGCCAGCAAGTTGGGGCCGGCCTACGAGCAGTACTTC. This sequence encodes CASKLGPAYEQYF.